Listed below are T cell receptor beta chains from one sample, sequenced in a study of shared clonotypes between healthy human individuals. Libraries were prepared by immunoSEQ multiplex PCR; TCRdb keeps only in-frame clonotypes and omits some of them. The sample lists roughly 2.2 million clones; about 92% were seen once. Sequencing was done on a sample of naive CD4+ T cells from PBMCs. The source of these receptors is a man aged 18-30 years in good health. Some clones in this sample may be carry-over from other donors' samples. Each CDR3 is given with its conserved first and last residue. A D gene is named only where the DNA matches it firmly. Only some rows state a clone size, as once, few, many or a class for expanded clones.

D | J | size | V | length | DNA | CDR3
- | TRBJ2-7 | - | TRBV11-3 | 15 | TGTGCCAGCAGCTACCGGACAGTCGGGACCTACGAGCAGTACTTC | CASSYRTVGTYEQYF
- | TRBJ2-3 | - | TRBV28 | 12 | TGTGCCAGCAGTACTAGCACAGATACGCAGTATTTT | CASSTSTDTQYF
- | TRBJ1-2 | - | TRBV14 | 13 | TGTGCCAGCAGCCAAGTGGATGGTTACGGCTACACCTTC | CASSQVDGYGYTF
- | TRBJ2-5 | - | TRBV2 | 14 | TGTGCCAGCAGTAAACAGGGAGGTAAAGAGACCCAGTACTTC | CASSKQGGKETQYF
- | TRBJ2-5 | - | TRBV5-1 | 14 | TGCGCCAGCAGCTTGGGAGGCATCCAAGAGACCCAGTACTTC | CASSLGGIQETQYF
TRBD2 | TRBJ2-5 | - | TRBV5-6 | 15 | TGTGCCAGCAGCACCCGGGACTACCCTCAAGAGACCCAGTACTTC | CASSTRDYPQETQYF
- | TRBJ2-7 | - | TRBV28 | 18 | TGTGCCAGCAGTTTAGGGGACCGCTATAAGGTCCGGGTCTACGAGCAGTACTTC | CASSLGDRYKVRVYEQYF
TRBD1 | TRBJ1-2 | - | TRBV5-1 | 13 | TGCGCCAGCAGCCCCGTCAGGGGGCATGGCTACACCTTC | CASSPVRGHGYTF
- | TRBJ2-7 | - | TRBV11-2 | 14 | TGTGCCAGCAGCTTAGGGGGCAGGTCCTACGAGCAGTACTTC | CASSLGGRSYEQYF
- | TRBJ2-7 | - | TRBV7-9 | 13 | TGTGCCAGCAGCAGGACGGGGCCCTACGAGCAGTACTTC | CASSRTGPYEQYF
- | TRBJ2-7 | - | TRBV15 | 17 | TGTGCCACCAGCAGAGGGGTTTCTCGGGGGCCAAACTACGAGCAGTACTTC | CATSRGVSRGPNYEQYF
TRBD2 | TRBJ2-5 | - | TRBV11-2 | 16 | TGTGCCAGCAGCTTACCGGGCGGGAGGGCCGGGGAGACCCAGTACTTC | CASSLPGGRAGETQYF
- | TRBJ2-5 | once | TRBV5-1 | 14 | TGCGCCAGCAGCTTCAGGGGGGGTCGAGAGACCCAGTACTTC | CASSFRGGRETQYF
TRBD2 | TRBJ2-7 | - | TRBV28 | 16 | TGTGCCAGCACTACTAGCGCCGGGGGGGGCTCCTACGAGCAGTACTTC | CASTTSAGGGSYEQYF